Described below is a single T cell receptor beta chain sequence and its context. This record belongs to a study of T cell changes during pregnancy in multiple sclerosis. V lost 0 bases, J lost 0 bases, and 18 bases lay in between. Germline V CDR1 and CDR2: LGHNA, YNFKEQ. The CDR3 is made up of 19 amino acids. Generated by immunoSEQ multiplex PCR, the TCRdb table keeps only in-frame clones and is missing some. The sample includes nearly 110,000 clones, 85% to 95% of them seen just once. The source was peripheral blood, collected after pregnancy. This chain connects TRBV4-2 to TRBJ1-5, with a weak D call TRBD1 (6 bases). The sequence derives from a female donor with multiple sclerosis, enrolled in a pregnancy study. This chain's CDR3 is CASSQDGGAGGYSNQPQHF. In DNA form, the CDR3 reads TGTGCCAGCAGCCAAGATGGGGGGGCCGGAGGTTATAGCAATCAGCCCCAGCATTTT.